This T cell receptor beta chain came from a study of shared clonotypes between healthy human individuals. Notes on the study in general: Lower generation probabilities were found for non-shared clonotypes than for those shared by all four donors.

An assay was performed, and its level was deep. Data came from immunoSEQ multiplex PCR; TCRdb stores just in-frame clones and leaves some out. This sample yields about 2,500,000 clones, of which just over 90% are seen a single time; more than 0.12% belongs to the top ten. The germline V gene has CDR1 MNHEY and CDR2 SMNVEV (reference sequence). J lost 5 bases, V lost 6 bases, and 8 bases had no gene match. This CDR3 spans 16 amino acids. On this clone: Its antigen is currently unknown.

The sequencing input was naive CD4+ T cells sorted from blood. The subset is: CD45RA+ positively selected. The receptor comes from a man between 18 and 35 years old in good health. The rearrangement uses TRBV27 and TRBJ1-5, with 12 bases aligning to TRBD1. CDR3 sequence: CASSPTGTGGHQPQHF. The CDR3 bases are TGTGCCAGCAGCCCCACCGGGACAGGGGGCCATCAGCCCCAGCATTTT.